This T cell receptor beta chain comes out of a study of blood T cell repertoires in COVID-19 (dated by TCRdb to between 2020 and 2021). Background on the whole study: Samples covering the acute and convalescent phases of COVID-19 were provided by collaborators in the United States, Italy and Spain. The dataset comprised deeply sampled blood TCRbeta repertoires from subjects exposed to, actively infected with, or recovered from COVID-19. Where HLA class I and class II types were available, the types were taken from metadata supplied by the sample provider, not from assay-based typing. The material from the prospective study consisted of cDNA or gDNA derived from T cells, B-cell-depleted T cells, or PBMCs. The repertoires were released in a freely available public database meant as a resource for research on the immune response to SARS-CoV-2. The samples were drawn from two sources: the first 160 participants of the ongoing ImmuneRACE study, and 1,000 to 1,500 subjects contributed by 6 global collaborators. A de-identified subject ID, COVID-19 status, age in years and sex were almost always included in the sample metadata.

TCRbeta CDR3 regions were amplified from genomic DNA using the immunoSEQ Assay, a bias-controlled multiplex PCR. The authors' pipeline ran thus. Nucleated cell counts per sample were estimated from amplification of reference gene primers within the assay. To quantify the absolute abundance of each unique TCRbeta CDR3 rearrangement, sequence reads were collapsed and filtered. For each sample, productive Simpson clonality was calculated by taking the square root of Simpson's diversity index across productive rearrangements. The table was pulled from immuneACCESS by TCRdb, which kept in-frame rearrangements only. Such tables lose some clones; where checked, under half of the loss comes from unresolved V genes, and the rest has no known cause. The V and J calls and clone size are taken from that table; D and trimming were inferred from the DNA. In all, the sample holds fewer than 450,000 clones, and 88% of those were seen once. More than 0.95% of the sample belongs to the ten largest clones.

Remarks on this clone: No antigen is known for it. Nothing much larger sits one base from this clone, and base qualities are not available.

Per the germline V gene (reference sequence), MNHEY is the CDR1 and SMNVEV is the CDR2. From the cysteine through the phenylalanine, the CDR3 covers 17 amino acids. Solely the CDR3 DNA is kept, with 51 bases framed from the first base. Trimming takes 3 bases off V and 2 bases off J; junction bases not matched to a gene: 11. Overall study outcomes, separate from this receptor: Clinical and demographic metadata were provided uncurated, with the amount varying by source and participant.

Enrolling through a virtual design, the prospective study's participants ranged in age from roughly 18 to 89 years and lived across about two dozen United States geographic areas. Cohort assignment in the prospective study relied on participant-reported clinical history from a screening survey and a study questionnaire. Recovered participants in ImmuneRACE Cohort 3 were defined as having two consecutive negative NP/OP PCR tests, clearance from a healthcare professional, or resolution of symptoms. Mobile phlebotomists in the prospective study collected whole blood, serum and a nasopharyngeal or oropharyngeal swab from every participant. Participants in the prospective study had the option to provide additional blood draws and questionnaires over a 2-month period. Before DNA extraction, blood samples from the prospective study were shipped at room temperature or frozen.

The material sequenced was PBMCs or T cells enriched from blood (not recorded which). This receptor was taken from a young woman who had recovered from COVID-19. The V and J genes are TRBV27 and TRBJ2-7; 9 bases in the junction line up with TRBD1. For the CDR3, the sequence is CASSFPSSTGGPYEQYF. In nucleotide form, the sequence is TGTGCCAGCAGTTTTCCTTCATCTACAGGGGGCCCCTACGAGCAGTACTTC.